These T cell receptor beta chains were read from a single sample in a study of blood T cell repertoires in COVID-19. Using immunoSEQ multiplex PCR, the repertoire was profiled, and TCRdb retains in-frame clones only, with some absent. The data contain hundreds of thousands of clones, around 85% of them singletons. Sequenced material: PBMCs or T cells enriched from blood (not recorded which). The receptor set was obtained from a woman aged 55-70 years who had recovered from COVID-19. The CDR3 runs from the conserved cysteine through the conserved F or W. The order of the fields is D gene, V gene, J gene, clone size, CDR3 protein. The D gene is left open where the match is weak. Some rows have no size entry. The others give once, few or many, or a class for an expanded clone.

D gene: TRBD1; V gene: TRBV6-5; J gene: TRBJ1-5; clone size: .; CDR3 protein: CASSSGQGDNQPQHF
D gene: TRBD2; V gene: TRBV30; J gene: TRBJ2-2; clone size: few; CDR3 protein: CAWSVWASGGNSGLAGELFF
D gene: TRBD1; V gene: TRBV19; J gene: TRBJ1-2; clone size: .; CDR3 protein: CASSTDRAYGYTF
D gene: TRBD1; V gene: TRBV24-1; J gene: TRBJ1-2; clone size: .; CDR3 protein: CATSGDGQGYGYTF
D gene: TRBD1; V gene: TRBV27; J gene: TRBJ1-5; clone size: .; CDR3 protein: CASSSFLTGRKDQPQHF
D gene: TRBD1; V gene: TRBV2; J gene: TRBJ2-3; clone size: .; CDR3 protein: CACLRGRISTDTQYF
D gene: TRBD1; V gene: TRBV23-1; J gene: TRBJ2-3; clone size: once; CDR3 protein: CASSPADRASTDTQYF
D gene: TRBD2; V gene: TRBV9; J gene: TRBJ2-2; clone size: .; CDR3 protein: CASNRGGNTGELFF
D gene: TRBD2; V gene: TRBV5-1; J gene: TRBJ2-1; clone size: .; CDR3 protein: CASSLSVAGVYNEQFF
D gene: .; V gene: TRBV19; J gene: TRBJ1-5; clone size: .; CDR3 protein: CASSTKTVLSNQPQHF
D gene: .; V gene: TRBV7-8; J gene: TRBJ1-5; clone size: .; CDR3 protein: CASSLVGGAEQPQHF
D gene: TRBD2; V gene: TRBV6-1; J gene: TRBJ2-3; clone size: .; CDR3 protein: CASSEQGLRTDTQYF
D gene: .; V gene: TRBV4-1; J gene: TRBJ1-6; clone size: few; CDR3 protein: CASSQVKTGTSPLHF
D gene: .; V gene: TRBV5-4; J gene: TRBJ1-2; clone size: .; CDR3 protein: CASSPTTTSGYYGYTF
D gene: TRBD2; V gene: TRBV19; J gene: TRBJ2-1; clone size: .; CDR3 protein: CASSTWTSENNEQFF
D gene: .; V gene: TRBV11-2; J gene: TRBJ1-5; clone size: once; CDR3 protein: CASSRATNQPQHF
D gene: .; V gene: TRBV12-3/TRBV12-4; J gene: TRBJ2-5; clone size: once; CDR3 protein: CASSHGGLLPTYF
D gene: .; V gene: TRBV2; J gene: TRBJ2-1; clone size: .; CDR3 protein: CASSVPQRNEQFF
D gene: TRBD1; V gene: TRBV3-1/TRBV3-2; J gene: TRBJ1-1; clone size: .; CDR3 protein: CASSRMDRDTEAFF
D gene: TRBD1; V gene: TRBV5-6; J gene: TRBJ1-2; clone size: .; CDR3 protein: CASSRETGIYGYTF
D gene: TRBD1; V gene: TRBV7-9; J gene: TRBJ1-4; clone size: .; CDR3 protein: CASSTRGQANEKLFF
D gene: TRBD1; V gene: TRBV9; J gene: TRBJ1-6; clone size: few; CDR3 protein: CASSAGTGVSPLHF
D gene: TRBD1; V gene: TRBV30; J gene: TRBJ1-6; clone size: .; CDR3 protein: CAWRVLRQGPFSYNSPLHF
D gene: TRBD1; V gene: TRBV19; J gene: TRBJ1-4; clone size: .; CDR3 protein: CASKTGQSNEKLFF
D gene: .; V gene: TRBV27; J gene: TRBJ1-1; clone size: .; CDR3 protein: CASRPRGSYEAFF
D gene: TRBD1; V gene: TRBV2; J gene: TRBJ2-7; clone size: .; CDR3 protein: CASRPPGQVKYEQYF
D gene: TRBD1; V gene: TRBV4-1; J gene: TRBJ2-7; clone size: .; CDR3 protein: CASSPLGQAVYEQYF
D gene: TRBD1; V gene: TRBV12-3/TRBV12-4; J gene: TRBJ1-2; clone size: .; CDR3 protein: CASSLTGDYGYTF
D gene: .; V gene: TRBV7-2; J gene: TRBJ1-1; clone size: once; CDR3 protein: CASSVRANTEAFF
D gene: .; V gene: TRBV18; J gene: TRBJ2-2; clone size: .; CDR3 protein: CASSPQGWPGELFF
D gene: TRBD1; V gene: TRBV24-1; J gene: TRBJ1-5; clone size: .; CDR3 protein: CATSESGQGSNQPQHF
D gene: TRBD1; V gene: TRBV5-1; J gene: TRBJ2-2; clone size: .; CDR3 protein: CASSLARGQGPVPGELFF
D gene: .; V gene: TRBV5-4; J gene: TRBJ2-7; clone size: .; CDR3 protein: CASSRTGTYEQYF
D gene: .; V gene: TRBV14; J gene: TRBJ1-3; clone size: .; CDR3 protein: CASSPGGGRNTIYF
D gene: TRBD2; V gene: TRBV20-1; J gene: TRBJ2-3; clone size: .; CDR3 protein: CSASEPLAGGTDTQYF
D gene: .; V gene: TRBV5-1; J gene: TRBJ2-3; clone size: .; CDR3 protein: CASSPHGEYTDTQYF
D gene: TRBD1; V gene: TRBV5-1; J gene: TRBJ1-4; clone size: .; CDR3 protein: CASSLATGANEKLFF
D gene: TRBD1; V gene: TRBV5-1; J gene: TRBJ2-7; clone size: .; CDR3 protein: CASSGTGGEYEQYF
D gene: .; V gene: TRBV2; J gene: TRBJ1-5; clone size: .; CDR3 protein: CASSELGGRSNQPQHF
D gene: TRBD1; V gene: TRBV9; J gene: TRBJ2-6; clone size: .; CDR3 protein: CASSVVGQSSGANVLTF
D gene: TRBD1; V gene: TRBV6-6; J gene: TRBJ2-5; clone size: .; CDR3 protein: CASSGTGGGETQYF
D gene: TRBD1; V gene: TRBV6-5; J gene: TRBJ1-5; clone size: .; CDR3 protein: CASSFTGTGNQPQHF
D gene: .; V gene: TRBV11-3; J gene: TRBJ2-1; clone size: .; CDR3 protein: CASSLQGSYNEQFF
D gene: TRBD1; V gene: TRBV12-3/TRBV12-4; J gene: TRBJ1-2; clone size: .; CDR3 protein: CASSPGGRGVDTF
D gene: .; V gene: TRBV30; J gene: TRBJ2-1; clone size: .; CDR3 protein: CAWRGKSGSSYNEQFF
D gene: .; V gene: TRBV6-5; J gene: TRBJ1-5; clone size: .; CDR3 protein: CASSRGVWNQPQHF
D gene: TRBD1; V gene: TRBV9; J gene: TRBJ1-3; clone size: .; CDR3 protein: CASSVGGTDGNTIYF
D gene: .; V gene: TRBV3-1/TRBV3-2; J gene: TRBJ1-6; clone size: .; CDR3 protein: CASSQGSPGNNSPLHF
D gene: TRBD2; V gene: TRBV19; J gene: TRBJ2-3; clone size: .; CDR3 protein: CASGEVGVAGRSSTDTQYF
D gene: TRBD2; V gene: TRBV5-4; J gene: TRBJ2-4; clone size: .; CDR3 protein: CASSFAGGLGNIQYF
D gene: .; V gene: TRBV18; J gene: TRBJ1-2; clone size: .; CDR3 protein: CASSGGTLYGYTF